One sample yielded the 17 T cell receptor beta chains listed below, sequenced in a study of blood T cells in healthy people across ages. Primers used in a second PCR of about 7 to 12 cycles were a sample-barcoded 5' primer and a J-beta primer mix. TCRdb re-called the 5' RACE reads through MiXCR, storing one row per CDR3 protein. The data hold 1,300,000 or so distinct CDR3 sequences, with around 55% observed a single time. Sequenced material: blood. The origin of the receptors is a man younger than 30 in good health.

The chain joins TRBV3-1 to TRBJ2-1; D gene unclear. The DNA end is a closer match to TRBJ2-7, so the J assignment may be wrong. Germline loops: CDR1 LGHDT, CDR2 YNNKEL (reference sequence). The CDR3 is 15 amino acids. The CDR3 sequence is CASSQDPNNYNEQYF. The CDR3 DNA sequence: TGTGCCAGCAGCCAAGATCCTAACAACTACAATGAGCAGTACTTC.

The V call is TRBV28, the J call TRBJ2-7; D remains unclear. The CDR3 extends over 13 amino acids. Per the germline V gene, CDR1 is MDHEN and CDR2 is SYDVKM. Trimming removed 5 bases at V and 1 base at J, with 9 bases between. CDR3 DNA sequence: TGTGCCAGCAGTAATCCAGCGTCCTACGAGCAGTACTTC. It translates to CASSNPASYEQYF.

This clonotype appeared once. This chain uses TRBV20-1 with TRBJ2-5; the match to TRBD1 covers 7 bases. Germline lookup yields CDR1 DFQATT and CDR2 SNEGSKA (reference sequence). The CDR3 loop spans 15 amino acids. Trimming cost V 6 bases and J 0 bases; bases outside gene matches: 10. Written as DNA, the CDR3 is TGCAGTGCCCTACCCCCGACAGGGTACCAAGAGACCCAGTACTTC. Translation: CSALPPTGYQETQYF.

V gene TRBV4-1 combines with J gene TRBJ1-6; 10 bases align to TRBD1. V lost 5 bases to trimming and J lost 5 bases; unmatched junction nucleotides: 3. This CDR3 spans 15 amino acids. CDR1 is MGHRA and CDR2 is YSYEKL in the germline V gene. In DNA, the CDR3 is TGCGCCAGCAGCGTGACAGGGGGCAATAATTCACCCCTCCACTTT. This translates into CASSVTGGNNSPLHF.

J is TRBJ1-2 and V is TRBV3-1; no clear D gene. There are 16 residues in the CDR3. Trimming pared 0 bases from V and 3 bases from J, leaving 14 bases between. Germline V gene lookup returns CDR1 LGHDT and CDR2 YNNKEL (reference sequence). In nucleotides, the CDR3 is TGTGCCAGCAGCCAAGATCCTAAGGGTATCTACTATGGCTACACCTTC. Its translation: CASSQDPKGIYYGYTF.

This chain uses TRBV29-1 with TRBJ1-2; D remains unclear. This CDR3 has 12 residues. V lost 6 bases and J lost 1, with 9 bases in between. CDR1 and CDR2 (germline): SQVTM, ANQGSEA. The chain's CDR3 is CSVLAVNYGYTF. The DNA for the CDR3 is TGCAGCGTACTCGCCGTTAACTATGGCTACACCTTC.

The chain recombines TRBV7-9 with TRBJ2-1; 8 bases align to TRBD2. This CDR3 has 15 residues. The J segment lost 6 bases and the V segment lost 5 bases, leaving 9 bases of the junction unmatched. Germline CDR1 is SEHNR and CDR2 is FQNEAQ (reference sequence). The CDR3 bases are TGTGCCAGCAGCCCCAACCCCGGGACTAGCAATGAGCAGTTCTTC. Translation gives CASSPNPGTSNEQFF.

The V and J genes are TRBV10-3 and TRBJ2-3; D unresolved. Germline CDR1 is ENHRY and CDR2 is SYGVKD. The CDR3 spans 14 residues. Trimming took off 4 bases at V and 4 bases at J, with 12 bases between the two ends. Here the CDR3 reads CAISVLGPPDTQYF. The DNA of the CDR3 is TGTGCCATCAGTGTTCTTGGACCTCCAGATACGCAGTATTTT.

The chain combines TRBV6-6 with TRBJ2-7; 9 nucleotides agree with TRBD2. This CDR3 spans 14 amino acids. V gave up 6 bases and J gave up 3 bases; unmatched junction bases: 6. Germline V lookup: CDR1 MNHNY, CDR2 SVGAGI (reference sequence). The CDR3 region is CASSHSGRNYEQYF. CDR3 DNA sequence: TGTGCCAGCAGCCATAGCGGGAGAAACTACGAGCAGTACTTC.

This clonotype appeared a few times. The V and J genes are TRBV7-9 and TRBJ1-6; tentatively, D is TRBD1 (5 bases). The CDR3 contains 16 residues. CDR1 SEHNR and CDR2 FQNEAQ come from the germline V gene (reference sequence). The V and J ends lost 2 bases and 4 bases respectively, with 12 bases between them. The CDR3 loop reads CASSLFQGGYNSPLHF. In DNA form, the CDR3 reads TGTGCCAGCAGCTTATTTCAGGGAGGATATAATTCACCCCTCCACTTT.

The chain has TRBV9 and TRBJ1-1; D might be TRBD1 (6 bases). The germline V gene encodes CDR1 SGDLS and CDR2 YYNGEE. The CDR3 is made up of 13 amino acids. Trimming pared 4 bases from V and 5 bases from J, leaving 12 bases between. In DNA form, the CDR3 reads TGTGCCAGCAGCAATACAGGGAGAACTGAAGCTTTCTTT. This sequence encodes CASSNTGRTEAFF.

With respect to this clonotype: A junction end diverges from the germline sequence, so it may reflect a read error. The chain is built from TRBV4-1 and TRBJ2-5; 7 bases agree with TRBD1. This CDR3 comprises 16 residues. The V gene's germline CDR1 is MGHRA and CDR2 YSYEKL. CDR3 residues: CASSQTDSGQMYEQYF. The CDR3 nucleotides are TGCGCCAGCAGCCAAACAGACTCGGGACAGATGTACGAGCAGTACTTT.

This clonotype was found a few times. The J gene is TRBJ2-7, the V gene TRBV3-1; D ambiguous. The ends were cut back, 1 base at V and 2 bases at J, with 3 bases in the middle. CDR1 is LGHDT and CDR2 is YNNKEL in the germline V gene (reference sequence). The CDR3 has 12 amino acids. The CDR3, as DNA: TGTGCCAGCAGCCAAGTGGCCTACGAGCAGTACTTC. Its protein product is CASSQVAYEQYF.

In its sample, this clonotype was seen a few times. V and J are TRBV5-1 and TRBJ2-7; D may match TRBD1 or TRBD2 (5 bases each). CDR1 is SGHRS and CDR2 is YFSETQ in the germline V gene. With 3 bases removed from V and 1 base from J, the gap between germline ends came to 20 bases. The CDR3 runs to 17 residues. This CDR3 reads CASSSMDPGRRSYEQYF. The DNA for the CDR3 is TGCGCCAGCAGCTCGATGGATCCGGGACGCAGATCCTACGAGCAGTACTTC. The variable domain in full, completed from reference TRBV5-1 and TRBJ2-7, reads KAGVTQTPRYLIKTRGQQVTLSCSPISGHRSVSWYQQTPGQGLQFLFEYFSETQRNKGNFPGRFSGRQFSNSRSEMNVSTLELGDSALYLCASSSMDPGRRSYEQYFGPGTRLTVT.

CDR3 in DNA: TGTGCCACCAGCAGATTGCGGGGGGGCCTGGATACGCAGTATTTT. Protein sequence: CATSRLRGGLDTQYF. The chain uses TRBV15 and TRBJ2-3; 9 bases line up with TRBD2. The germline CDR1 and CDR2 sequences are LNHNV and YYDKDF (reference sequence). The ends lost 2 bases at V and 6 bases at J; junction bases unmatched: 6. The CDR3 consists of 15 residues.

The V call is TRBV4-1, the J call TRBJ2-3, with D possibly TRBD2 on 6 matching bases. Germline V CDR1 and CDR2: MGHRA, YSYEKL. The germline V and J ends were trimmed by 1 base and 5 bases, with 16 bases remaining between them. This CDR3 is built from 16 residues. The DNA for the CDR3 is TGCGCCAGCAGCCAAGCAGGATCTCACGGGGGAGATACGCAGTATTTT. Amino acid sequence: CASSQAGSHGGDTQYF.

The chain couples TRBV6-2 or TRBV6-3 to TRBJ2-7; D is undetermined. The CDR3 is 14 residues long. Germline V gene lookup returns CDR1 MNHEY and CDR2 SVGEGT. Trimming took off 0 bases at V and 7 bases at J, with 13 bases between the two ends. CDR3 region: CASSYSASYNEQYF. CDR3 DNA sequence: TGTGCCAGCAGTTACTCGGCCTCATACAATGAGCAGTACTTC.